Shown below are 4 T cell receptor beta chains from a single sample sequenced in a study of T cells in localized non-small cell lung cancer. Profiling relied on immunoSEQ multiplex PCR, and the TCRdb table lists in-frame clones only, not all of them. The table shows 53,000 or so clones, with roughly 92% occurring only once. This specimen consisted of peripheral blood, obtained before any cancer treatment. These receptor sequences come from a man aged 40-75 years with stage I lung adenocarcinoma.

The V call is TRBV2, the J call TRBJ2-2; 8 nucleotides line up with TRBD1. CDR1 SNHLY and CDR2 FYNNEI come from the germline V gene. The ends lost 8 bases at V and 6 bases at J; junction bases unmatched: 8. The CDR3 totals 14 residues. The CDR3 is CASADRVLAGELFF. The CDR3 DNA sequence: TGTGCCAGCGCGGACAGGGTCTTGGCCGGGGAGCTGTTTTTT.

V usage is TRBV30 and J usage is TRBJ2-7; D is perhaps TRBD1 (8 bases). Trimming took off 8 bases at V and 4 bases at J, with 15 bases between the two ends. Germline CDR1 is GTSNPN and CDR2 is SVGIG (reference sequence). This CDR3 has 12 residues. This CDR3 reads CAGQGGSYEQYF. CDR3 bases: TGTGCCGGACAGGGAGGGTCGTACGAGCAGTACTTC.

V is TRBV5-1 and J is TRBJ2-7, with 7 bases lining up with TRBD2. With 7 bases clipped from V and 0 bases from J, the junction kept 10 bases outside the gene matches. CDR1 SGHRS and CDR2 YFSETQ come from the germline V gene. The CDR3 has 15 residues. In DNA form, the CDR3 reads TGCGCCAGCTCGGGATGGCGGGAGCACTCCTACGAGCAGTACTTC. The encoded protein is CASSGWREHSYEQYF.

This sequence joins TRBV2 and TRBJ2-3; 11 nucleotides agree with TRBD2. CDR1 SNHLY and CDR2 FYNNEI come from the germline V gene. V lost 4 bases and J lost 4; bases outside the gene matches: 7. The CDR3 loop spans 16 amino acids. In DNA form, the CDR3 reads TGTGCCAGCAGTGCGACTAGCGGGATGGGTTCAGATACGCAGTATTTT. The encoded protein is CASSATSGMGSDTQYF.